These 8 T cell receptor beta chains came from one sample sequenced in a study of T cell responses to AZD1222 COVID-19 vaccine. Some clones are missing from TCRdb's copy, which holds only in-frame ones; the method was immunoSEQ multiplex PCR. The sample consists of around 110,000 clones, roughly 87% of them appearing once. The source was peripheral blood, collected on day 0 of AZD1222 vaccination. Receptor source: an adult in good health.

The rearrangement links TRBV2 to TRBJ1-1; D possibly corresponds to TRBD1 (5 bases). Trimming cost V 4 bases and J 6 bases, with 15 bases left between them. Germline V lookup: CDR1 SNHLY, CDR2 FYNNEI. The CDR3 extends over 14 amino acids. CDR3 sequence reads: CASSVTAGGAEAFF. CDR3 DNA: TGTGCCAGCAGTGTTACCGCGGGGGGAGCTGAAGCTTTCTTT.

CDR3 nucleotide sequence: TGTGCCAGCAGCGGTACTAGCGGGGCCTACAATGAGCAGTTCTTC. It codes for CASSGTSGAYNEQFF. This sequence joins TRBV9 and TRBJ2-1, with 10 bases lining up with TRBD2. This CDR3 region has 15 residues. V gave up 3 bases and J gave up 2 bases; unmatched junction bases: 2. Germline V CDR1 and CDR2: SGDLS, YYNGEE.

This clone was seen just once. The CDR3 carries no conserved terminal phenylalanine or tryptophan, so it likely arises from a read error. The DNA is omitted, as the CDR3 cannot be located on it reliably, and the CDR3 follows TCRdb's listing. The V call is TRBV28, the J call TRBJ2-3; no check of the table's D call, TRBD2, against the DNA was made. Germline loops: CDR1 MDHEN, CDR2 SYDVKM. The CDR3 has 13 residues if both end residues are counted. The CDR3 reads CASSSSPGLAGKT.

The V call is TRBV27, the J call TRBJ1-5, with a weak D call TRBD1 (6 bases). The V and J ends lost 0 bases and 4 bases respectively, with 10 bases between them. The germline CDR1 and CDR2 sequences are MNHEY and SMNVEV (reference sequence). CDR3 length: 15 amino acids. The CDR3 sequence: CASSLSGRGNQPQHF. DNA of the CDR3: TGTGCCAGCAGTTTATCGGGCAGGGGTAATCAGCCCCAGCATTTT.

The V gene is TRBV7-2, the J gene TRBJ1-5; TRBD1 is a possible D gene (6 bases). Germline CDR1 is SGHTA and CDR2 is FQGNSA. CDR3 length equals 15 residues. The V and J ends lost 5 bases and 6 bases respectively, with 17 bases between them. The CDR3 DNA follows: TGTGCCAGCAGCCCCCAGAGGGGGGCTGGTCAGCCCCAGCATTTT. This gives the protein CASSPQRGAGQPQHF. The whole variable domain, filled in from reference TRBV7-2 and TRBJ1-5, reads GAGVSQSPSNKVTEKGKDVELRCDPISGHTALYWYRQSLGQGLEFLIYFQGNSAPDKSGLPSDRFSAERTGGSVSTLTIQRTQQEDSAVYLCASSPQRGAGQPQHFGDGTRLSIL.

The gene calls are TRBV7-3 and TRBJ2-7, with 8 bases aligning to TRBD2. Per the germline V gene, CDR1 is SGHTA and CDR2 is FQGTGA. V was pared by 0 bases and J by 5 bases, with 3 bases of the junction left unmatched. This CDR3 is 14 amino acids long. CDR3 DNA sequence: TGTGCCAGCAGCTTAACGGGACTAGTGGACGAGCAGTACTTC. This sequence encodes CASSLTGLVDEQYF.

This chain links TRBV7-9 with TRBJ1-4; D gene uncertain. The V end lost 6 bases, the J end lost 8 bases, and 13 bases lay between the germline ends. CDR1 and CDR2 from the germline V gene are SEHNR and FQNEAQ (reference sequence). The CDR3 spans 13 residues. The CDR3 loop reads CASSLDGAEKLFF. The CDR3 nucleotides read TGTGCCAGCAGTCTTGACGGCGCGGAAAAACTGTTTTTT.

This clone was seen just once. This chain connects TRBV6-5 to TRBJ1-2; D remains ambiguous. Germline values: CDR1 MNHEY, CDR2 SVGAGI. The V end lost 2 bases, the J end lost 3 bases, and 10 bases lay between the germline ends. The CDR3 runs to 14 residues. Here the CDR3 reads CASSYQPAYYGYTF. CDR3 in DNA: TGTGCCAGCAGTTACCAGCCGGCCTACTATGGCTACACCTTC.